These T cell receptor beta chains were read from a single sample in a study of identical twins. A single record per CDR3 protein comes from TCRdb applying MiXCR to the 5' RACE reads. Found here are 250,000 or so distinct CDR3 sequences, roughly 7% of them singletons; the top ten hold 3% to 4%. These sequences were also reported in another study, on yellow fever vaccine responses in identical twins.

The specimen sequenced was memory (CD45RO+) T cells sorted from blood. The receptor set was obtained from a woman younger than 35 in good health. CDR3s include the opening cysteine and the closing phenylalanine or tryptophan. The order of the fields is D gene, V gene, J gene, CDR3 length, clone size, CDR3 DNA, CDR3 protein. A D gene is named only where the DNA matches it firmly. Clone size appears in some rows only: once, few, many, or a class for an expanded clone.

TRBD1,TRBV12-3/TRBV12-4,TRBJ1-5,15,many,TGTGCCAGCACCCTGGGGACAGGGGGCGTTCAGCCCCAGCATTTT,CASTLGTGGVQPQHF
NA,TRBV28,TRBJ2-5,12,NA,TGTGCCAGCACCGGCAGGAGAGAGACCCAGTACTTC,CASTGRRETQYF
NA,TRBV7-8,TRBJ2-1,14,many,TGTGCCAGCAGCTCATGGACGGGCTACAATGAGCAGTTCTTC,CASSSWTGYNEQFF
NA,TRBV6-1,TRBJ2-2,14,many,TGTGCCAGCACTGGGGGATCGGACACCGGGGAGCTGTTTTTT,CASTGGSDTGELFF
TRBD1,TRBV5-1,TRBJ2-1,16,few,TGCGCCAGCAGCAAGGGACAGGGTGCGTCCTACAATGAGCAGTTCTTC,CASSKGQGASYNEQFF
NA,TRBV7-3,TRBJ2-1,13,many,TGTGCCAGCAGCTCAGCGGCCTACAATGAGCAGTTCTTC,CASSSAAYNEQFF
NA,TRBV5-1,TRBJ2-1,16,many,TGCGCCAGCAGCTTGGTAGAGGCCTTCTCCTACAATGAGCAGTTCTTC,CASSLVEAFSYNEQFF
NA,TRBV4-1,TRBJ2-1,17,many,TGCGCCAGCAGCCAAGGTCGAGGCAAAAGCTCCTACAATGAGCAGTTCTTC,CASSQGRGKSSYNEQFF
NA,TRBV5-1,TRBJ2-5,13,NA,TGCGCCAGCACCTCTGGGGGCCGGGAGACCCAGTACTTC,CASTSGGRETQYF
NA,TRBV5-5,TRBJ2-3,12,few,TGTGCCAGCAGCTTTTATGGAGATACGCAGTATTTT,CASSFYGDTQYF
NA,TRBV29-1,TRBJ2-5,12,few,TGCAGCGTCGGACAGTCGCAAGAGACCCAGTACTTC,CSVGQSQETQYF
NA,TRBV5-1,TRBJ2-3,16,few,TGCGCCAGCAGCTTGGAGCCAGGGATAGGCACAGATACGCAGTATTTT,CASSLEPGIGTDTQYF
TRBD2,TRBV28,TRBJ2-1,13,NA,TGTGCCAGCAGTTTGGTGTCGACTAGCGGACAGTTCTTC,CASSLVSTSGQFF
NA,TRBV12-3/TRBV12-4,TRBJ2-7,13,many,TGTGCCAGCAGTCCTCCTTCTGCCTACGAGCAGTACTTC,CASSPPSAYEQYF
NA,TRBV29-1,TRBJ2-2,15,many,TGCAGCGTTGAGGGACGAAAAGGGAACACCGGGGAGCTGTTTTTT,CSVEGRKGNTGELFF
TRBD2,TRBV7-6,TRBJ2-1,19,many,TGTGCCAGCAGCATAGCCCCCCGACTAGCGGGGGGATCCTACAATGAGCAGTTCTTC,CASSIAPRLAGGSYNEQFF
NA,TRBV6-5,TRBJ2-3,18,NA,TGTGCCAGCAGTTATCGCTCCCCCGCACGATCTAGCACAGATACGCAGTATTTT,CASSYRSPARSSTDTQYF
NA,TRBV20-1,TRBJ1-5,15,many,TGCAGTGCTAGTTTCCCGGGATTGTTCTATCAGCCCCAGCATTTT,CSASFPGLFYQPQHF
NA,TRBV2,TRBJ2-3,14,few,TGTGCCAGCAATCCAAGCTTCCTAGGCGATACGCAGTATTTT,CASNPSFLGDTQYF
TRBD2,TRBV15,TRBJ2-1,17,many,TGTGCCACCAGCAGACCTCCTAGCGGGACTCTCTACAATGAGCAGTTCTTC,CATSRPPSGTLYNEQFF
TRBD2,TRBV20-1,TRBJ2-3,15,many,TGCAGTGCTAGGGTAGCGGGAGTTTTTACAGATACGCAGTATTTT,CSARVAGVFTDTQYF
NA,TRBV29-1,TRBJ1-5,13,many,TGCAGCGTTGAAGAGGTCGAAGGTCAGCCCCAGCATTTT,CSVEEVEGQPQHF
TRBD2,TRBV20-1,TRBJ2-7,21,NA,TGCAGTGCCAGAGAGGGAGGGTCTGGGACTAGCGGGAAATTTCGATCCTACGAGCAGTACTTC,CSAREGGSGTSGKFRSYEQYF
NA,TRBV5-1,TRBJ2-4,13,few,TGCGCCAGCAGCTTGAACAGGGATGAATCCTTGTACTTC,CASSLNRDESLYF
NA,TRBV5-1,TRBJ1-6,15,NA,TGCGCCAGCAGCGACGTAGGGGCCAATAATTCACCCCTCCACTTT,CASSDVGANNSPLHF